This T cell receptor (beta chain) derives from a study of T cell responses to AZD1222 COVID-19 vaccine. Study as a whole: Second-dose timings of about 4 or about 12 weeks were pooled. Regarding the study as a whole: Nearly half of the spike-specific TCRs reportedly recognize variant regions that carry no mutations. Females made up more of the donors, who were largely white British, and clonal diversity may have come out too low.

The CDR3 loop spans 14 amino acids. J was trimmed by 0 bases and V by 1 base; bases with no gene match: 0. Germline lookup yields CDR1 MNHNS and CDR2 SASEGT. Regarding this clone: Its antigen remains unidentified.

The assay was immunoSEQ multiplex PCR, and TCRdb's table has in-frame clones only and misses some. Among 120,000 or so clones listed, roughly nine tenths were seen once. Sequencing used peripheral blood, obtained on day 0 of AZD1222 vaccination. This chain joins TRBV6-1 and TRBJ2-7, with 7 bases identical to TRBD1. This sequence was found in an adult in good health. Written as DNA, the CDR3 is TGTGCCAGCAGTGAAGACAGGGGCTCCTACGAGCAGTACTTC. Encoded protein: CASSEDRGSYEQYF.